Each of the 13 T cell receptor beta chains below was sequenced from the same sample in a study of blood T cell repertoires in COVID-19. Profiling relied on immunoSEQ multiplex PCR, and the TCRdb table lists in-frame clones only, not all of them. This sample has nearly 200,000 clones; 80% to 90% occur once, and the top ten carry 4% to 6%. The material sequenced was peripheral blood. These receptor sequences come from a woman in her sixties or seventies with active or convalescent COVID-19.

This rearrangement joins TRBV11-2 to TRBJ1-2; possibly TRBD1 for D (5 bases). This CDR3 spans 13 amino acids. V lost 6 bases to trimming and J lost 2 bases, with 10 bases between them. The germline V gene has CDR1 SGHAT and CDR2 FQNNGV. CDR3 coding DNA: TGTGCCAGCAGTCGGGAGGGGAACTATGGCTACACCTTC. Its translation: CASSREGNYGYTF. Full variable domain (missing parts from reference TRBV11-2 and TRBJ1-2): EAGVAQSPRYKIIEKRQSVAFWCNPISGHATLYWYQQILGQGPKLLIQFQNNGVVDDSQLPKDRFSAERLKGVDSTLKIQPAKLEDSAVYLCASSREGNYGYTFGSGTRLTVV.

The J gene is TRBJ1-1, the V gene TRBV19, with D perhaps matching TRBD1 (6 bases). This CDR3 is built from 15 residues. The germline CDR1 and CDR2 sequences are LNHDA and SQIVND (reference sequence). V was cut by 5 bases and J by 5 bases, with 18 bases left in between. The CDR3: CASSFLAQGSTEAFF. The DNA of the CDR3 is TGTGCCAGTAGTTTCCTGGCACAGGGCTCAACTGAAGCTTTCTTT.

The DNA of the CDR3 is TGTGCCAGCAGCTTGTGGGGGGATCAGCCCCAGCATTTT. The encoded protein is CASSLWGDQPQHF. The chain has TRBV7-2 and TRBJ1-5; maybe TRBD1 (5 bases). The V end lost 3 bases, the J end lost 5 bases, and 8 bases lay between the germline ends. The CDR3 length is 13 residues. CDR1 and CDR2 (germline): SGHTA, FQGNSA.

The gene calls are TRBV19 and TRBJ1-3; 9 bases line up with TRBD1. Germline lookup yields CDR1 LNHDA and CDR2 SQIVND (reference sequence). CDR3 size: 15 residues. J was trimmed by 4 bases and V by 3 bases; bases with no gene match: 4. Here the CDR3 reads CASSIAGTGGNTIYF. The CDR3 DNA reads TGTGCCAGTAGTATCGCCGGGACAGGGGGAAACACCATATATTTT. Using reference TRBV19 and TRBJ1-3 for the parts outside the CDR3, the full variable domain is DGGITQSPKYLFRKEGQNVTLSCEQNLNHDAMYWYRQDPGQGLRLIYYSQIVNDFQKGDIAEGYSVSREKKESFPLTVTSAQKNPTAFYLCASSIAGTGGNTIYFGEGSWLTVV.

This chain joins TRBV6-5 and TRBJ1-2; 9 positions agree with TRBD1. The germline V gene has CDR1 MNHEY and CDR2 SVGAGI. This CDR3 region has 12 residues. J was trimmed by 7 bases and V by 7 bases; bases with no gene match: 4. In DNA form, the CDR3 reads TGTGCCAGCACGGACAGGGGAGTTGGCTACACCTTC. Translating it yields CASTDRGVGYTF.

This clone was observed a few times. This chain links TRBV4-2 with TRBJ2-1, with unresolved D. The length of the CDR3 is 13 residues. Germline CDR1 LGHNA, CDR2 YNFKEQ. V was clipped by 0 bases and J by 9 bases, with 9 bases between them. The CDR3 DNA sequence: TGTGCCAGCAGCCAAGATTCGAGGTCTGAGCAGTTCTTC. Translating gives CASSQDSRSEQFF.

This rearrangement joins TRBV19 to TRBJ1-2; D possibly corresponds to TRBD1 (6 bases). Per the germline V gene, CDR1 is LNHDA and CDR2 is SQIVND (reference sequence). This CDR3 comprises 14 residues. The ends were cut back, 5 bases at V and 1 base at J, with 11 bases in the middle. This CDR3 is CASSVQGFNYGYTF. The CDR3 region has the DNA TGTGCCAGTAGTGTACAGGGTTTTAACTATGGCTACACCTTC.

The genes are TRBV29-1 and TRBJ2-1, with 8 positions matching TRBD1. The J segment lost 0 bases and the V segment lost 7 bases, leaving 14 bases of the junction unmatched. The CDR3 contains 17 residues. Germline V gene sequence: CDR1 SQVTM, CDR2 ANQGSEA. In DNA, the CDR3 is TGCAGCGCCGCCAGAACAGGGGGTGCGAGCTCCTACAATGAGCAGTTCTTC. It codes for CSAARTGGASSYNEQFF.

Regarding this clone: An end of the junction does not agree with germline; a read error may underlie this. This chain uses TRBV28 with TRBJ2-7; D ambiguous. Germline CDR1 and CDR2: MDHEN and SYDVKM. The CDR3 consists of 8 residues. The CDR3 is CASSGFRF. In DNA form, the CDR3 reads TGTGCCAGCAGCGGGTTTCGGTTC.

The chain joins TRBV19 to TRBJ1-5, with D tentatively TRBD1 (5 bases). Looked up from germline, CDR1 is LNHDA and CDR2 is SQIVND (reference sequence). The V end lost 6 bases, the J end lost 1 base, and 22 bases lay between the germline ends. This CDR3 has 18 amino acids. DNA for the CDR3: TGTGCCAGTAGCGAACCCTCGGCAGGGTTGTTGAGCAATCAGCCCCAGCATTTT. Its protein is CASSEPSAGLLSNQPQHF.

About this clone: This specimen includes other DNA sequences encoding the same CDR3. CDR3 in DNA: TGTGCCAGCTCACCCCTAGCGGGTGGCTCCTACAATGAGCAGTTCTTC. Its translation is CASSPLAGGSYNEQFF. The V gene is TRBV18, the J gene TRBJ2-1; 8 bases align to TRBD2. CDR1 KGHSH and CDR2 LQKENI come from the germline V gene. The CDR3 has 16 amino acids. Unmatched junction bases numbered 4, after V lost 3 bases and J lost 0 bases.

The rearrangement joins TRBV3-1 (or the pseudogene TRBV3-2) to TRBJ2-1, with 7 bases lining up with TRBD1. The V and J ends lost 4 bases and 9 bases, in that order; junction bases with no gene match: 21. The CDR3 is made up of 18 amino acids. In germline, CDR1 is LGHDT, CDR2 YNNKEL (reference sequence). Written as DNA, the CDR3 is TGTGCCAGCAGCCCCACACAATCCGGGACAGTCTTACTCGGTGAGCAGTTCTTC. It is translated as CASSPTQSGTVLLGEQFF.

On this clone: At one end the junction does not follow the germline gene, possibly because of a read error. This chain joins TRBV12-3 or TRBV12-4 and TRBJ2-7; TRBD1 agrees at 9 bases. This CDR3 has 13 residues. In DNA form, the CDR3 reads TGTGCCGGCAGGGGACAGGGTAAAGATGAGCAGTACTTC. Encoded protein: CAGRGQGKDEQYF.